Reported below is one T cell receptor beta chain. Its specific antigen is unknown. Base quality data are lacking; no much larger clone is found one base away. Library creation used 5' RACE. Sequencing was carried out with an Illumina HiSeq 2500. The second PCR ran for roughly 7 to 12 cycles and used a J-beta primer mix along with a sample-barcoded 5' primer. A template-switch 5' adaptor carrying 12 random nucleotides introduced a unique molecular identifier onto each TCR beta cDNA molecule. Each sample yielded at least 2.5 million CDR3-containing paired-end reads. The Mint cDNA synthesis kit, primed by a TRBC-specific oligonucleotide, was used to synthesize first-strand cDNA from all RNA. After uracil-DNA glycosylase treatment, a first 18-cycle PCR used universal primers M1SS and BC2_uni_R on all cDNA. On the study's bioinformatics: For normalization, 1 million high-quality reads were randomly selected from each sample, with every read carrying a distinct molecular identifier. Instead of being binned into consensus sequences, reads with shared molecular identifiers were discarded. MiTCR, run with a Q25 quality threshold and the strictest error-elimination algorithm, handled CDR3 identification, clonotype clustering and error correction. Lower-bound total TCR beta diversity was estimated with a nonparametric unseen species model using Euler transformation. TCRdb trimmed the raw reads at Q25, called clones with MiXCR and kept productive beta chains. Every entry covers one CDR3 protein and lists the most common genes and DNA from its rows. The V and J calls follow TCRdb's processing rather than the paper's. The sample table records 750,000 to 950,000 distinct CDR3 sequences; about 28% of these occur just once. Roughly a tenth of the sample comes from the top ten.

The CDR3, cysteine through phenylalanine, is 16 amino acids long. CDR3 DNA is the only sequence kept; it has 48 bases, read in frame from the first base. CDR1 and CDR2 (LNHDA, SQIVND) derive from the germline V gene (reference sequence). Deletion took 3 bases off V and 2 bases off J, with a span of 11 bases between the germline ends. This specimen belongs to a study of blood T cells in healthy people across ages (dated by TCRdb to between 2014 and 2017). About the study as a whole: In model experiments, roughly one uniquely barcoded TCR beta cDNA molecule per two T cells was captured by template switching. Age-related changes in TCR beta repertoire diversity were measured in the study by deep sequencing normalized with unique cDNA molecular identifiers. Donors were grouped into four age groups: young (average about 15 years), middle-aged (around 39), aged (62) and long-lived (about 90). The study analyzed two additional independent replicas of 1 million unique cDNA reads from the same blood draw for two donors, one aged 18 to 29 and one aged 80 or older. Broad study findings and their caveats: Estimates of total diversity based on one million sequenced T cells were considered lower bounds and underestimates. As age increased, observed TCR beta diversity per million T cells dropped in a roughly linear way, and a significant reduction was already evident by age about 40. Compared with the aged group, the long-lived group had more naive CD4+ T cells, fewer expanded clones and increased TCR diversity, suggesting age selection. Because profiling used bulk unsorted PBMCs, naive and antigen-experienced compartments could not be compared conclusively. The percentage of naive T cells measured by flow cytometry correlated strongly with observed TCR beta diversity. The CMV infection status of donors was not known, potentially confounding age-related changes in expanded clonotypes.

Donors were 40 or so systemically healthy Caucasian individuals from Russia aged about 6 to 100 years. Around 10 milliliters of peripheral blood were collected from each donor into EDTA-treated Vacutainer tubes. Ficoll-Paque density-gradient centrifugation was used to isolate PBMCs, with at least 7 million per sample. Trizol reagent was used to extract total RNA from the PBMCs, yielding at least 6 micrograms per sample. The percentages of naive CD45RAhigh/CD27high T cells were determined by flow cytometry on a PBMC aliquot from every donor. The same data also contributed to another study, on T cells of mothers and their children. That second publication adds: The donors were nine systemically healthy Caucasian individuals, made up of three mothers and their six children. cDNA synthesis consumed the entire amount of extracted RNA, loaded at roughly 1.5 ug RNA in each 15 ul reaction. Sample barcodes and 2-4 random nucleotides were added via the M1S primer in the second PCR. Over 8.5 million TCR beta CDR3 reads were obtained for each mother, and 2.5 million to 3 million reads were obtained for each child. Thymic selection similarly shapes TCR recombination output in related and unrelated pairs, with minor effect from inherited differences. Normalized repertoire overlap was always found to be slightly, but never significantly, higher in related mother-child pairs than in unrelated mother-child pairs. With a sensitivity of approximately 93 clones per million clonotypes, no persistent microchimeric T cell clones were detected. Deep NGS was used in the study to compare the TCR beta repertoires of mothers and children and to look for features that separate related mother-child pairs from unrelated individuals. The mean age was roughly 40 +/- 4 years for the mothers and approximately 11 +/- 4 years for the children. After adapter ligation with NEBNext reagents, the libraries were sequenced on Illumina HiSeq 2000 with 100+100 nt paired-end reads. To prevent cross-contamination, the mother and child libraries were prepared a month apart and were sequenced in separate runs. For each donor, somewhere between roughly 500,000 and 2,100,000 distinct TCR beta clonotypes were identified. Naive TCR beta clonotypes were estimated from low-frequency clonotypes matched to each donor's FACS-determined naive share, without sorting.

Sequencing used blood. Recombination linked TRBV19 to TRBJ2-6; no D gene can be assigned with confidence. The receptor's source is a woman aged 40 to 50 in good health. The DNA sequence reads TGTGCCAGTAGTATTCATAGACAAACTGGGGCCAACGTCCTGACTTTC. It encodes CASSIHRQTGANVLTF.